This T cell receptor (beta chain) derives from a study of CXCR3-negative and CXCR3-positive naive CD8 T cells. Study results and caveats: Whereas both naive subsets had comparably high diversity, memory CD8+ cells had much lower diversity. CXCR3-expressing naive cells carried TRB CDR3s more hydrophobic than those of CXCR3-negative naive cells.

A CD45RO-CCR7+CD27+CD95- phenotype identified naive CD8+ T cells. This CDR3 spans 14 amino acids. With regard to this clonotype: As yet, its antigen is unknown.

In preparing the TRB cDNA libraries, 5' RACE with UMI labels was used. TCRdb re-called the 5' RACE reads; one entry per CDR3 protein, DNA not given. This sample's clone table lists more than 80,000 distinct CDR3 sequences. Sequencing was performed on naive CXCR3+ CD8+ T cells from blood. The subset here: CD45RO-CCR7+CD27+CD95- naive CD8+ T cells expressing CXCR3 (TNR3+). The sequence derives from a human donor in good health. Some clones in this sample may be carry-over from other donors' samples. This rearrangement joins TRBV12-3 or TRBV12-4 to TRBJ2-5. The CDR3 loop is CASSTTETQETQYF.